The clone carrying this T cell receptor beta chain was seen ten or more times. What it recognizes is unknown. This sample was included in a study of identical twins. Study-level findings and limits: Sequences that were beta out-of-frame showed weaker excess twin sharing. Analyses of zero insertions could, in part, be confounded by invariant MAIT and iNKT cells.

A universal primer site arose from template switching, and cDNA bore unique molecular identifiers. TCRdb re-called the 5' RACE reads through MiXCR, storing one row per CDR3 protein. Found here are 1.5 million to 2 million distinct CDR3 sequences, under 35% of them singletons; the top ten hold approximately 0.25%. Germline lookup yields CDR1 DFQATT and CDR2 SNEGSKA (reference sequence). CDR3 length equals 12 residues. V was clipped by 3 bases and J by 0 bases, with 6 bases between them. The sample taken for sequencing was cord blood. The rearrangement uses TRBV20-1 and TRBJ2-7; TRBD1 is a possible D gene (5 bases). This clonotype was obtained from a newborn girl in good health. CDR3: CSARDNSYEQYF. The DNA for the CDR3 is TGCAGTGCTAGGGACAACTCCTACGAGCAGTACTTC.